The TCR beta chain under discussion was sequenced for a study of vaccination and CD4 T cells after COVID-19. Turning to the study itself: Post-COVID draws followed diagnosis by a median around 95 days (range 35 to 161).

Regarding treatment: approximately nine-day PBMC culture with coronavirus spike peptide pools or control peptides (ViraFEST assay). On this clonotype: Its antigen is unidentified.

The Oncomine TCR Beta short-read assay was what sequenced the DNA obtained from cultured CD4+ T cells. From cultured CD4+ T cells, genomic DNA was extracted. Each CDR3 protein gets one entry after TCRdb re-called the PCR reads with MiXCR. The sample carries around 20,000 distinct CDR3 sequences, 25% to 40% recorded once. The CDR3 totals 16 residues. Germline V gene data show CDR1 as MNHNS and CDR2 as SASEGT. Trimming stripped 4 bases from V and 3 bases from J, with 17 bases between. The gene calls are TRBV6-1 and TRBJ2-3, with D unresolved. The TCR was taken from a human donor with COVID-19. Sequencing was performed on cultured CD4+ T cells from blood. In DNA, the CDR3 is TGTGCCAGCAGTGTGGTCCTACTTTCTATTACAGATACGCAGTATTTT. Translation gives CASSVVLLSITDTQYF.